These T cell receptor beta chains were read from a single sample in a study of human T cells and chemical hapten exposure. TCRdb re-analysed the RACE reads in MiXCR, keeping a single row per CDR3 protein. In the table there are under 400,000 distinct CDR3 sequences, roughly 5% of which are singletons. Sample: whole blood, taken in connection with sensitization to the hapten diphenylcyclopropenone (DPC). The receptors shown here come from a woman aged 45 to 65 with alopecia areata. Some clones in this sample may be carry-over from other donors' samples. The conserved cysteine and the conserved F or W are not part of the CDR3 here. Fields, in order: J gene, V gene, CDR3 protein.

J: TRBJ1-5; V: TRBV2; CDR3: ASSEGTGGNQPQH
J: TRBJ2-7; V: TRBV20-1; CDR3: SARLASGSFYEQY
J: TRBJ1-6; V: TRBV20-1; CDR3: SAMERGHLTIPSYNSPLH
J: TRBJ2-6; V: TRBV6-1; CDR3: ASSEGRGAGANVLT
J: TRBJ1-4; V: TRBV4-3; CDR3: ASSQGRTGYMGNEKLF
J: TRBJ2-6; V: TRBV20-1; CDR3: SASKKDSGAGANVLT
J: TRBJ2-3; V: TRBV5-1; CDR3: ASSWGPRGTDTQY
J: TRBJ2-3; V: TRBV7-2; CDR3: ASSFRKMGETQY
J: TRBJ1-2; V: TRBV12-3/TRBV12-4; CDR3: ASSLGQYRGMDGYT
J: TRBJ2-7; V: TRBV20-1; CDR3: SAREDGSSSYEQY
J: TRBJ1-1; V: TRBV11-2; CDR3: ASRYGQVNTEAF
J: TRBJ1-2; V: TRBV29-1; CDR3: SVETHKDSYGYT
J: TRBJ2-3; V: TRBV10-3; CDR3: AIGGQGLTDTQY
J: TRBJ2-7; V: TRBV20-1; CDR3: SAILSGVDEQY
J: TRBJ2-7; V: TRBV12-3/TRBV12-4; CDR3: ASSLVGGAEQY
J: TRBJ2-1; V: TRBV28; CDR3: ASSRTAPSSYNEQF
J: TRBJ2-1; V: TRBV20-1; CDR3: SAPLANEQF
J: TRBJ2-3; V: TRBV20-1; CDR3: SAKSGGSTDTQY
J: TRBJ1-3; V: TRBV10-3; CDR3: AISDPATGLSGNTIY
J: TRBJ1-2; V: TRBV20-1; CDR3: SARDSSQGVDGYT
J: TRBJ2-3; V: TRBV7-6; CDR3: ASSVGTSGTSDTQY
J: TRBJ1-4; V: TRBV4-1; CDR3: ASSHHPGQQNEKLF
J: TRBJ1-1; V: TRBV7-3; CDR3: ASSPFPGRMDTEAF
J: TRBJ2-4; V: TRBV5-8; CDR3: ASSYRESHPKNIQY
J: TRBJ2-7; V: TRBV5-6; CDR3: ASSPGGNAYEQY
J: TRBJ1-5; V: TRBV12-3/TRBV12-4; CDR3: ASSGGATNNQPQH
J: TRBJ2-7; V: TRBV28; CDR3: ASSPSAEGSYEQY
J: TRBJ2-5; V: TRBV6-5; CDR3: ASSYSNTGAGQETQY
J: TRBJ2-5; V: TRBV29-1; CDR3: SVGFGSGRRAQY
J: TRBJ2-1; V: TRBV14; CDR3: ASSQLAPSYNEQF
J: TRBJ1-5; V: TRBV6-5; CDR3: ASSTVGSQPQH
J: TRBJ2-3; V: TRBV7-8; CDR3: ASSLGGRGDTQY
J: TRBJ1-2; V: TRBV12-5; CDR3: ASGEDRVYGYT
J: TRBJ2-1; V: TRBV5-5; CDR3: ASNYRRAQGNEQF
J: TRBJ1-3; V: TRBV3-1; CDR3: ASRPARGPLSGNTIY
J: TRBJ2-7; V: TRBV3-1; CDR3: ASSQEWTSGRVREQY
J: TRBJ1-2; V: TRBV12-3/TRBV12-4; CDR3: ASSWGHPFGYT